This entry is about one T cell receptor (beta chain). The trim removed 8 bases at V and 4 bases at J, leaving 7 bases unmatched. The CDR3 totals 13 residues. Germline CDR1 and CDR2: LNHDA and SQIVND (reference sequence). No fewer than two post-ART and no fewer than one pre-ART PBMC samples existed for each donor. Clinicians in the United States treated all participants with HIV. This was the immunoSEQ v3.0 assay at survey level. Using immunoSEQ multiplex PCR, the repertoire was profiled, and TCRdb retains in-frame clones only, with some absent. Found here are roughly 30,000 clones, over 65% of them singletons; the top ten hold 8% to 9%. The sample originates from a study of long-term antiretroviral therapy in people with HIV.

This material consisted of unsorted PBMCs, taken about 5 years after starting antiretroviral therapy. This TCR derives from a man aged 40-49 years with HIV. The chain uses TRBV19 and TRBJ1-2; TRBD1 matches 7 bases. The CDR3 coding sequence is TGTGCCAGTCCTAACGGGACAGCCTATGGCTACACCTTC. Amino acids: CASPNGTAYGYTF.